The clone carrying this T cell receptor beta chain was recorded once. The data were obtained in a study of blood T cell repertoires in COVID-19. About the research overall: Donors in the United States, Italy and Spain gave samples during acute or convalescent COVID-19. T cells, B-cell-depleted T cells, or PBMCs supplied cDNA or gDNA.

This CDR3 has 11 amino acids. Germline V gene lookup returns CDR1 KGHDR and CDR2 SFDVKD. The V and J ends lost 7 bases and 11 bases respectively, with 10 bases between them. Original methodology: Amplification with reference gene primers provided the estimates of nucleated cell counts. The assay was immunoSEQ multiplex PCR, and TCRdb's table has in-frame clones only and misses some. V, J and clone size derive from that table, while D and trimming were established from the DNA sequence. The repertoire holds some 96,000 clones, with roughly 88% as singletons. The specimen was peripheral blood. The chain joins TRBV24-1 to TRBJ1-4, with D tentatively TRBD1 (5 bases). The receptor was derived from a human donor in a cohort sampled during active COVID-19. CDR3 nucleotide sequence: TGTGCCACCAGCTCGGAGGGGAAACTGTTTTTT. It encodes CATSSEGKLFF.